Below are 23 T cell receptor beta chains sequenced from a single sample in a study of T cell changes during pregnancy in multiple sclerosis. Libraries were prepared by immunoSEQ multiplex PCR; TCRdb keeps only in-frame clonotypes and omits some of them. The sample carries over 100,000 clones, 92% recorded once. The starting material was peripheral blood, obtained in the third trimester of pregnancy. The receptor source for this set is a female donor with multiple sclerosis, enrolled in a pregnancy study.

This clone was observed once. This chain uses TRBV28 with TRBJ1-5; no clear D gene. The CDR3 contains 15 residues. V shed 6 bases and J shed 0 bases, with 12 bases lying between them. CDR1 MDHEN and CDR2 SYDVKM come from the germline V gene. The CDR3 nucleotides are TGTGCCAGCAGGAATACTAAAGGTAGCAATCAGCCCCAGCATTTT. Translated, it gives CASRNTKGSNQPQHF. Full variable domain (outside the CDR3, taken from reference TRBV28 and TRBJ1-5): DVKVTQSSRYLVKRTGEKVFLECVQDMDHENMFWYRQDPGLGLRLIYFSYDVKMKEKGDIPEGYSVSREKKERFSLILESASTNQTSMYLCASRNTKGSNQPQHFGDGTRLSIL.

The chain employs TRBV9 and TRBJ2-3; 10 nucleotides line up with TRBD2. Trimming at V came to 4 bases and at J to 6 bases, leaving 11 bases not matched to a gene. Germline lookup yields CDR1 SGDLS and CDR2 YYNGEE. The CDR3 has 16 amino acids. The CDR3 sequence is CASSPLAGAQPDTQYF. CDR3 sequence (DNA): TGTGCCAGCAGCCCCCTAGCGGGAGCGCAGCCCGATACGCAGTATTTT.

The V gene is TRBV30, the J gene TRBJ2-3; possibly TRBD2 for D (5 bases). CDR1 and CDR2 from the germline V gene are GTSNPN and SVGIG (reference sequence). Trimming pared 3 bases from V and 10 bases from J, leaving 11 bases between. The CDR3 loop spans 11 amino acids. CDR3 residues: CAWSSGGPQYF. The DNA of the CDR3 is TGTGCCTGGAGCTCTGGCGGGCCGCAGTATTTT.

J is TRBJ2-1 and V is TRBV6-1; TRBD1 matches 7 bases. CDR1 is MNHNS, CDR2 SASEGT, per germline. The CDR3 runs 14 residues. Losses at the gene ends were 6 bases for V and 1 base for J; bases not matched to a gene: 3. The DNA for the CDR3 is TGTGCCAGCAGGACAGGGAGTTCCTACAATGAGCAGTTCTTC. This encodes CASRTGSSYNEQFF.

The count of this clone is one. The chain employs TRBV6-5 and TRBJ2-5, with 7 bases fitting TRBD1. The length of the CDR3 is 15 residues. J gave up 2 bases and V 5 bases, and 8 bases lay outside the gene matches. The germline CDR1 and CDR2 sequences are MNHEY and SVGAGI. CDR3 residues: CASSRDSPSQETQYF. The CDR3 nucleotides are TGTGCCAGCAGTCGGGACAGCCCCTCTCAAGAGACCCAGTACTTC.

The V call is TRBV19, the J call TRBJ2-5, with D maybe TRBD2 (6 bases). Between the trimmed V and J ends, which lost 3 bases and 2 bases, there was a span of 16 bases. Germline CDR1 and CDR2: LNHDA and SQIVND (reference sequence). The CDR3 extends over 16 amino acids. Written as DNA, the CDR3 is TGTGCCAGTAGTATCCTACCCAGCGGGCCTCAAGAGACCCAGTACTTC. Protein sequence: CASSILPSGPQETQYF.

The chain links TRBV15 to TRBJ2-1, with D unclear. The germline V and J ends were trimmed by 3 bases and 2 bases, with 11 bases remaining between them. Germline V gives CDR1 LNHNV, CDR2 YYDKDF (reference sequence). The CDR3 covers 15 residues. CDR3 DNA sequence: TGTGCCACCAGCAGGGAGTCACCTACCTACAATGAGCAGTTCTTC. Residues: CATSRESPTYNEQFF.

The chain joins TRBV2 to TRBJ2-6, with D unresolved. Trimming pared 4 bases from V and 0 bases from J, leaving 10 bases between. The CDR3 totals 16 residues. Germline CDR1 is SNHLY and CDR2 is FYNNEI. The CDR3: CASSGNRASGANVLTF. CDR3 DNA sequence: TGTGCCAGCAGTGGGAACAGAGCCTCTGGGGCCAACGTCCTGACTTTC.

This rearrangement joins TRBV11-2 to TRBJ1-4, with D unclear. Trimming pared 3 bases from V and 4 bases from J, leaving 3 bases between. The CDR3 runs 12 residues. Germline V gene lookup returns CDR1 SGHAT and CDR2 FQNNGV. CDR3 loop: CASSFSNEKLFF. In DNA, the CDR3 is TGTGCCAGCAGCTTCAGTAATGAAAAACTGTTTTTT.

The chain combines TRBV27 with TRBJ2-7; possibly TRBD1 for D (6 bases). Germline CDR1 reads MNHEY; CDR2 reads SMNVEV (reference sequence). V was pared by 6 bases and J by 2 bases, with 14 bases between. CDR3 length equals 14 residues. The CDR3 protein is CASSPSRGPYEQYF. The CDR3 bases are TGTGCCAGCAGCCCTAGCAGGGGACCCTACGAGCAGTACTTC.

The genes are TRBV9 and TRBJ1-3; possibly TRBD1 for D (6 bases). The V gene's germline CDR1 is SGDLS and CDR2 YYNGEE. The CDR3 sequence is 17 residues long. The ends were cut back, 3 bases at V and 0 bases at J, with 16 bases in the middle. The chain's CDR3 is CASSARAGVGSGNTIYF. In DNA, the CDR3 is TGTGCCAGCAGCGCACGGGCAGGGGTCGGCTCTGGAAACACCATATATTTT.

V gene TRBV5-4 combines with J gene TRBJ2-2; weak D call: TRBD2 (5 bases). With 4 bases removed from V and 4 bases from J, the gap between germline ends came to 11 bases. The CDR3 has 14 residues. CDR1 SGHNT and CDR2 YYREEE come from the germline V gene (reference sequence). CDR3 nucleotides: TGTGCCAGCAGCCCTCGGGATACCACCGGGGAGCTGTTTTTT. Protein sequence: CASSPRDTTGELFF.

The rearrangement links TRBV7-3 to TRBJ2-3; D is ambiguous. Germline V gene data show CDR1 as SGHTA and CDR2 as FQGTGA. CDR3 length: 13 amino acids. V dropped 5 bases and J dropped 3 bases, with 9 bases sitting between them. The CDR3: CASSVAGTDTQYF. The DNA of the CDR3 is TGTGCCAGCAGCGTTGCCGGGACAGATACGCAGTATTTT.

The chain links TRBV2 to TRBJ1-2, with D unresolved. This CDR3 is built from 12 residues. Trimming cost V 4 bases and J 4 bases, with 7 bases left between them. Looked up from germline, CDR1 is SNHLY and CDR2 is FYNNEI. In DNA form, the CDR3 reads TGTGCCAGCAGTGCCGCGCTCTATGGCTACACCTTC. It yields the protein CASSAALYGYTF. The full variable domain, rest sourced from reference TRBV2 and TRBJ1-2, is EPEVTQTPSHQVTQMGQEVILRCVPISNHLYFYWYRQILGQKVEFLVSFYNNEISEKSEIFDDQFSVERPDGSNFTLKIRSTKLEDSAMYFCASSAALYGYTFGSGTRLTVV.

The J gene is TRBJ2-5, the V gene TRBV5-8, with no clear D. V dropped 4 bases and J dropped 5 bases, with 9 bases sitting between them. Germline CDR1 is SGHTS and CDR2 is YDEGEE. This CDR3 region has 12 residues. This chain's CDR3 is CASSPRLETQYF. The CDR3 region has the DNA TGTGCCAGCAGCCCCCGGTTGGAGACCCAGTACTTC.

The chain joins TRBV15 to TRBJ2-5; 8 positions match TRBD1. This CDR3 comprises 15 residues. Unmatched junction bases numbered 7, after V lost 2 bases and J lost 5 bases. Germline V gene sequence: CDR1 LNHNV, CDR2 YYDKDF (reference sequence). This CDR3 reads CATSRNGQGLETQYF. The CDR3 nucleotides are TGTGCCACCAGCAGAAACGGACAGGGTCTCGAGACCCAGTACTTC.

This sequence joins TRBV5-1 and TRBJ1-2; perhaps TRBD1 as D (5 bases). Germline CDR1 and CDR2: SGHRS and YFSETQ. The length of the CDR3 is 12 residues. V was shortened by 2 bases and J by 5 bases, with 7 bases between the two germline ends. CDR3 nucleotide sequence: TGCGCCAGCAGCTTCGACAGTTATGGCTACACCTTC. This translates into CASSFDSYGYTF.

The rearrangement joins TRBV6-1 to TRBJ2-5; 10 positions agree with TRBD2. This CDR3 has 16 residues. The V gene end was trimmed by 0 bases and the J gene end by 5 bases; junction bases not matched to a gene: 6. CDR1 MNHNS and CDR2 SASEGT come from the germline V gene. CDR3 protein: CASSEAGYSGRETQYF. CDR3 in DNA: TGTGCCAGCAGTGAAGCGGGTTATAGCGGGAGGGAGACCCAGTACTTC.

The chain uses TRBV19 and TRBJ1-6, with 11 bases identical to TRBD1. V lost 3 bases, J lost 9 bases, and 4 bases stayed unmatched. Germline CDR1 and CDR2: LNHDA and SQIVND (reference sequence). The CDR3 is 15 amino acids. The CDR3 protein is CASSMGQGVSSPLHF. CDR3 DNA: TGTGCCAGTAGTATGGGACAGGGGGTCAGTTCACCCCTCCACTTT.

This clone was observed once. The CDR3 DNA reads TGTGCCAGCAGCCGGGGACTAGCGGTAATACGAGTCGGCAATGAGCAGTTCTTC. Encoded protein: CASSRGLAVIRVGNEQFF. The chain is built from TRBV7-6 and TRBJ2-1, with 11 nucleotides matching TRBD2. V trimming: 5 bases; J trimming: 6 bases; junction bases outside the gene matches: 15. The CDR3 covers 18 residues. Germline V gives CDR1 SGHVS, CDR2 FNYEAQ.

The chain joins TRBV5-5 to TRBJ1-1, with D tentatively TRBD1 (6 bases). The germline gives CDR1 SGHKS, CDR2 YYEKEE (reference sequence). This CDR3 is built from 14 residues. V was pared by 4 bases and J by 7 bases, with 17 bases between. The CDR3 DNA is TGTGCCAGCAGCCGAAGTCTAACAGGGTTTGAAGCTTTCTTT. Its translation is CASSRSLTGFEAFF.

The V call is TRBV28, the J call TRBJ1-1, with D possibly being TRBD1 (5 bases). CDR1 and CDR2 from the germline V gene are MDHEN and SYDVKM. CDR3 length equals 15 residues. V lost 0 bases and J 4 bases, leaving 12 bases between the germline ends. Here the CDR3 DNA reads TGTGCCAGCAGTTTATGGGGGGGACGGAGCACTGAAGCTTTCTTT. This sequence encodes CASSLWGGRSTEAFF. The full variable domain, its missing parts supplied by reference TRBV28 and TRBJ1-1, is DVKVTQSSRYLVKRTGEKVFLECVQDMDHENMFWYRQDPGLGLRLIYFSYDVKMKEKGDIPEGYSVSREKKERFSLILESASTNQTSMYLCASSLWGGRSTEAFFGQGTRLTVV.

The V call is TRBV7-2, the J call TRBJ2-2, with TRBD2 identical over 9 bases. The CDR3 sequence is 15 residues long. J lost 7 bases, V lost 7 bases, and 10 bases had no gene match. The germline CDR1 and CDR2 sequences are SGHTA and FQGNSA. The CDR3 is CASTGGGRAGGELFF. The CDR3 DNA reads as TGTGCCAGCACCGGCGGCGGGAGGGCCGGCGGGGAGCTGTTTTTT.